This TCR beta chain originates from a study of shared clonotypes between healthy human individuals. At the level of the study: The donor pool was made up of two women and a few men aged 18 to 49. Researchers assigned three CD4 naive, three CD4 memory, two CD8 naive and one CD8 memory plate to each donor.

Donors were healthy HIV-negative adults without recent acute infections or vaccinations. CD8 memory combined CD45RO+ cells with CCR7-negative CD45RA+ TemRA cells. This CDR3 spans 13 amino acids. V was shortened by 5 bases and J by 5 bases, with 13 bases between the two germline ends. CDR1 is SNHLY, CDR2 FYNNEI, per germline. TCRdb keeps only in-frame clones here, not all; method: immunoSEQ multiplex PCR. This sample has under 85,000 clones, with 62% found just once. This TCR came from a man younger than 40 in good health. Sequencing was done on a sample of memory CD8+ T cells sorted from blood. The sample's subset: CD45RO+ cells pooled with CCR7-negative TemRA cells. This chain links TRBV2 with TRBJ2-7, with D perhaps matching TRBD1 (5 bases). CDR3 DNA: TGTGCCAGCAGTTCGGGCAGGGTGGACGAGCAGTACTTC. This translates into CASSSGRVDEQYF.